The present TCR beta chain was sequenced within a study of T cell repertoires in cytomegalovirus infection. The wider study: HLA-B-restricted CMV epitopes that are well studied, plus recently identified HLA-C-restricted ones, were used by the study.

This clonotype was detected many times. Antigen specificity is unknown. TCRdb fed the reads into MiXCR, producing one record per CDR3 protein. The sample lists about 890,000 distinct CDR3 sequences, roughly 30% occurring once. The germline V gene has CDR1 SGHVS and CDR2 FNYEAQ. CDR3 length equals 16 residues. The V and J ends lost 4 bases and 4 bases, in that order; junction bases with no gene match: 9. Study-wide results and caveats: Across the ex vivo response, the dominant clonotypes were HLA-C-restricted CMV-specific TCR beta clonotypes.

This clonotype was obtained from a human donor in good health (CMV status not recorded). Some clones in this sample may be carry-over from other donors' samples. The sequenced sample was cultured CD8+ T cells from PBMCs, obtained from culture after CMV antigen stimulation. This sequence joins TRBV7-6 and TRBJ1-2; 10 bases agree with TRBD1. The CDR3 sequence: CASSSTTGGAIYGYTF. The CDR3 DNA sequence: TGTGCCAGCAGCTCGACGACAGGGGGCGCGATCTATGGCTACACCTTC.